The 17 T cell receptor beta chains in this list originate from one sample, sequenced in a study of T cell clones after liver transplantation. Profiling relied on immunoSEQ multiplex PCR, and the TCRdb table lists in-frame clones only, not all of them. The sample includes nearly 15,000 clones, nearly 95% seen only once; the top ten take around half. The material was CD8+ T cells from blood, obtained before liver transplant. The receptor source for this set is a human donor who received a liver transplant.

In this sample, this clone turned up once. In nucleotides, the CDR3 is TGTGCCAGCAGCAAGACTAGCGGGAGTTCCATAGACGAGCAGTACTTC. Translation gives CASSKTSGSSIDEQYF. V usage is TRBV11-2 and J usage is TRBJ2-7; the match to TRBD2 covers 12 bases. In germline, CDR1 is SGHAT, CDR2 FQNNGV. The J segment lost 5 bases and the V segment lost 5 bases, leaving 10 bases of the junction unmatched. CDR3 size: 16 residues.

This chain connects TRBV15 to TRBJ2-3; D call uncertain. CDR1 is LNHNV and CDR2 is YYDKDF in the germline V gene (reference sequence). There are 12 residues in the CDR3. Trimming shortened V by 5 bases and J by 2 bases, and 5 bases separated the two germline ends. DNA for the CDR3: TGTGCCACCAGCTGGCCCACAGATACGCAGTATTTT. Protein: CATSWPTDTQYF. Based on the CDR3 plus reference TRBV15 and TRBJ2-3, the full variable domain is DAMVIQNPRYQVTQFGKPVTLSCSQTLNHNVMYWYQQKSSQAPKLLFHYYDKDFNNEADTPDNFQSRRPNTSFCFLDIRSPGLGDTAMYLCATSWPTDTQYFGPGTRLTVL.

The CDR3, as DNA: TGCAGCGTTGAAATGTACGGGGAGCTGTTTTTT. This encodes CSVEMYGELFF. This chain connects TRBV29-1 to TRBJ2-2, with unresolved D. The CDR3 runs to 11 residues. V lost 2 bases and J 7 bases, leaving 5 bases between the germline ends. CDR1 SQVTM and CDR2 ANQGSEA come from the germline V gene.

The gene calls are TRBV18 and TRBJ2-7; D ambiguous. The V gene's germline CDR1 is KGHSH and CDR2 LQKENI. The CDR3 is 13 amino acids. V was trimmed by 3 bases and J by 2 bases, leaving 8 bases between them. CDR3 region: CASSPERTYEQYF. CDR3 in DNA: TGTGCCAGCTCACCGGAACGGACCTACGAGCAGTACTTC.

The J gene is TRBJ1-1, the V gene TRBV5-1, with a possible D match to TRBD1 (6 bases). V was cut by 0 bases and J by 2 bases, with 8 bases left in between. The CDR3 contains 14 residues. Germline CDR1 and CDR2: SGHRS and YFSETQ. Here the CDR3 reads CASSLAGTNTEAFF. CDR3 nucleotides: TGCGCCAGCAGCTTGGCCGGGACAAACACTGAAGCTTTCTTT.

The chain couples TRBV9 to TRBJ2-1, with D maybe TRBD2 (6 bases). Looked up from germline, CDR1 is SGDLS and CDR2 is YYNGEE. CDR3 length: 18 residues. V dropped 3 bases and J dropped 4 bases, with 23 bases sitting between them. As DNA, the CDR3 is TGTGCCAGCAGCGGACCGACCGTAGCGGCAGAGGTGTACAATGAGCAGTTCTTC. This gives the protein CASSGPTVAAEVYNEQFF.

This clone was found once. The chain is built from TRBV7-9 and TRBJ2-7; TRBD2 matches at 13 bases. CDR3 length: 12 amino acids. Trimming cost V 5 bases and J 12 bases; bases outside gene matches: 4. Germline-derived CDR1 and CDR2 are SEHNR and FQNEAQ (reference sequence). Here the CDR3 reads CASSGTSGMLYF. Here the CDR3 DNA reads TGTGCCAGCAGCGGGACTAGCGGGATGCTGTACTTC.

CDR3 in amino acids: CASSLYSGSSYNEQFF. DNA for the CDR3: TGTGCCAGCAGCTTATACAGCGGGAGCTCCTACAATGAGCAGTTCTTC. The chain combines TRBV7-8 with TRBJ2-1; TRBD2 matches 8 bases. Germline V gives CDR1 SGHVS, CDR2 FQNEAQ. V lost 2 bases to trimming and J lost 0 bases; unmatched junction nucleotides: 3. CDR3 size: 16 residues. The complete variable domain, with remaining parts taken from reference TRBV7-8 and TRBJ2-1, reads GAGVSQSPRYKVAKRGQDVALRCDPISGHVSLFWYQQALGQGPEFLTYFQNEAQLDKSGLPSDRFFAERPEGSVSTLKIQRTQQEDSAVYLCASSLYSGSSYNEQFFGPGTRLTVL.

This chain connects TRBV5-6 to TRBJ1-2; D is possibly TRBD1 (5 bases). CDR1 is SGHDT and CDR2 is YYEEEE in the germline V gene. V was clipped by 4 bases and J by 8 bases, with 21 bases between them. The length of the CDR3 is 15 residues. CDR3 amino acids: CASSPDMGPAGGYTF. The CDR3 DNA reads TGTGCCAGCAGCCCCGACATGGGACCCGCTGGGGGCTACACCTTC.

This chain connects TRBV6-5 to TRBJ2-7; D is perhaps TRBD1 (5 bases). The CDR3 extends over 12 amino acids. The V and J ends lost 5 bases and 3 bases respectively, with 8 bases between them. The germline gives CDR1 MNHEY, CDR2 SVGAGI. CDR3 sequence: CASSLGDYEQYF. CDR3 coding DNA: TGTGCCAGCAGTCTAGGGGACTACGAGCAGTACTTC.

The CDR3 nucleotides read TGTGCCAGCAGCCCCCGGGGAGGGGACTACAATGAGCAGTTCTTC. As protein: CASSPRGGDYNEQFF. The chain carries TRBV9 and TRBJ2-1; 7 bases are shared with TRBD2. Per germline, CDR1 SGDLS and CDR2 YYNGEE. The V and J ends lost 4 bases and 3 bases, in that order; junction bases with no gene match: 7. The CDR3 totals 15 residues.

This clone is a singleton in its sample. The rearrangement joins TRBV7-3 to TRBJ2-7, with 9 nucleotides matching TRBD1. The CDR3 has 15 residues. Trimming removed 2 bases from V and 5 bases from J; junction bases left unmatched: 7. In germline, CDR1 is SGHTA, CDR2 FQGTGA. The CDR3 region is CASSLVLRTGDEQYF. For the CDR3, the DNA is TGTGCCAGCAGCTTAGTTCTGAGGACAGGGGACGAGCAGTACTTC.

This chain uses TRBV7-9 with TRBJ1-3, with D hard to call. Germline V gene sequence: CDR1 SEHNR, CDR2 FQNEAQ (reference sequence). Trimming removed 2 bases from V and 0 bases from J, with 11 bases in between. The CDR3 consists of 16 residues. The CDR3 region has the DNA TGTGCCAGCAGCTTAAGTCCTGAGATCTCTGGAAACACCATATATTTT. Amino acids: CASSLSPEISGNTIYF.

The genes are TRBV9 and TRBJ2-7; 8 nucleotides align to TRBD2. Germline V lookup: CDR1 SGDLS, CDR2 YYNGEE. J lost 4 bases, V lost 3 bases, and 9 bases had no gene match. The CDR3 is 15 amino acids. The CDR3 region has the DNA TGTGCCAGCAGCGCCTCCCCGGGACTAGAGTACGAGCAGTACTTC. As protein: CASSASPGLEYEQYF.

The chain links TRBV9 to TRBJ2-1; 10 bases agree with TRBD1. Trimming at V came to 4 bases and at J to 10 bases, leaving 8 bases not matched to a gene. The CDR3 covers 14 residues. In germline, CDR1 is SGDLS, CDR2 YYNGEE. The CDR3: CASSTRDRGTEQFF. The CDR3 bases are TGTGCCAGCAGCACCCGGGACAGGGGTACGGAGCAGTTCTTC.

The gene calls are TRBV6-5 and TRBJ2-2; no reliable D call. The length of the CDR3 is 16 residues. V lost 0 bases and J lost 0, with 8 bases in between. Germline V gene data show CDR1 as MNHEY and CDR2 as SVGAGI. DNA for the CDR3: TGTGCCAGCAGTTACTCGAGCACATCGAACACCGGGGAGCTGTTTTTT. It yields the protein CASSYSSTSNTGELFF.

The CDR3 DNA is TGTGCCAGCAGTGTATCAGGGGCCTTAGGGGGTCAGCCCCAGCATTTT. Protein: CASSVSGALGGQPQHF. The chain employs TRBV6-1 and TRBJ1-5, with TRBD1 as a possible D gene (6 bases). CDR3 size: 16 residues. Per the germline V gene, CDR1 is MNHNS and CDR2 is SASEGT. V was clipped by 4 bases and J by 6 bases, with 19 bases between them.